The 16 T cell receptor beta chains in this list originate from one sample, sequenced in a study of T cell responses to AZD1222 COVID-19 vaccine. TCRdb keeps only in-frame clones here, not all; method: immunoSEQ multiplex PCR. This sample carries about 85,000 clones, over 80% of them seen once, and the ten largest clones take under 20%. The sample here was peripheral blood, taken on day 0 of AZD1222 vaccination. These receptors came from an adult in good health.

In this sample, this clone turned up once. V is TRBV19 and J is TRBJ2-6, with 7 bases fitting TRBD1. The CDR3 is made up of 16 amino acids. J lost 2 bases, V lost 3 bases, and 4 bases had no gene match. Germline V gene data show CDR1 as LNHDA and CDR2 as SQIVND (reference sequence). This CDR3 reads CASSIGQAAGANVLTF. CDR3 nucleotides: TGTGCCAGTAGTATTGGACAGGCGGCTGGGGCCAACGTCCTGACTTTC. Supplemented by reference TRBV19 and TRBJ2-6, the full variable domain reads DGGITQSPKYLFRKEGQNVTLSCEQNLNHDAMYWYRQDPGQGLRLIYYSQIVNDFQKGDIAEGYSVSREKKESFPLTVTSAQKNPTAFYLCASSIGQAAGANVLTFGAGSRLTVL.

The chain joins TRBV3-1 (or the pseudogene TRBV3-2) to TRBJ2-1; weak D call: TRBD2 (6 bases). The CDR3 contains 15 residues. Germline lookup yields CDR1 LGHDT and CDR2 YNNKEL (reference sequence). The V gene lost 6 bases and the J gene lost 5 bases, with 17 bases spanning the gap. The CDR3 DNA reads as TGTGCCAGCAGTGAACCGGGACTGGTCAACAATGAGCAGTTCTTC. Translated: CASSEPGLVNNEQFF.

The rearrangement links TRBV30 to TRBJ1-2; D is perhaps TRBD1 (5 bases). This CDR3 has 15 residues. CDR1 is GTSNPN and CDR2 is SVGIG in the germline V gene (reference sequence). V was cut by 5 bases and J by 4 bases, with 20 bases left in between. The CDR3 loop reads CAWDVWDGGGYGYTF. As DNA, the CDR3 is TGTGCCTGGGATGTATGGGACGGCGGTGGCTATGGCTACACCTTC.

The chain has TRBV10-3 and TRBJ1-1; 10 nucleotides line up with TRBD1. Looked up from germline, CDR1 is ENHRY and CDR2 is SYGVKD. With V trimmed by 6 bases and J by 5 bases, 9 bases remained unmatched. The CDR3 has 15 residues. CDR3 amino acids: CAISKTGTGATEAFF. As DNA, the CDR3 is TGTGCCATCAGCAAGACCGGGACAGGGGCTACTGAAGCTTTCTTT.

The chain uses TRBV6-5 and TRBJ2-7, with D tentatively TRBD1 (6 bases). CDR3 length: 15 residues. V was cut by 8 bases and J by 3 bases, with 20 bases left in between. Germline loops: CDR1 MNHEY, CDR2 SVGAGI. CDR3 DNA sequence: TGTGCCAGCCGTCGAGACCCAGGGGCCGTCTACGAGCAGTACTTC. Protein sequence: CASRRDPGAVYEQYF.

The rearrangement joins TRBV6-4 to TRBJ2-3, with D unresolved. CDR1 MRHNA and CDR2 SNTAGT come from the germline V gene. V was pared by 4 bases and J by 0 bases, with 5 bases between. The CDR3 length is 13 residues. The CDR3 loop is CASSGPSTDTQYF. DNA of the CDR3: TGTGCCAGCAGTGGGCCTAGCACAGATACGCAGTATTTT.

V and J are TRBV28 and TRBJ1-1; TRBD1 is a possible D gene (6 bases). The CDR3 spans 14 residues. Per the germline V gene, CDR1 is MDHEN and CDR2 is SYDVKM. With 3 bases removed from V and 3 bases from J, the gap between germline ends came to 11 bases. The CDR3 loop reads CASSLTGAHTEAFF. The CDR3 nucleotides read TGTGCCAGCAGTTTGACGGGGGCGCACACTGAAGCTTTCTTT.

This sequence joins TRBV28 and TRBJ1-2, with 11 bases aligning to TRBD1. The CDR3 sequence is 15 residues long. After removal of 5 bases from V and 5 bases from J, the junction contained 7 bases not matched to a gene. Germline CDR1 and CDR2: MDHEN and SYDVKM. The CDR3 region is CASSPGQGAGYGYTF. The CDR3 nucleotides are TGTGCCAGCAGTCCCGGACAGGGGGCGGGTTATGGCTACACCTTC.

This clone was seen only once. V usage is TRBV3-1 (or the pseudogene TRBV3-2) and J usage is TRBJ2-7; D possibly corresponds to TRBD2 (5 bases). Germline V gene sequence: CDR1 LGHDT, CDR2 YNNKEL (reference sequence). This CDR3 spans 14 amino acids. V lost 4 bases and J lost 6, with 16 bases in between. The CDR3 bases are TGTGCCAGCAGCCCTAGTAGAGCGGCTAGCGAGCAGTACTTC. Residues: CASSPSRAASEQYF.

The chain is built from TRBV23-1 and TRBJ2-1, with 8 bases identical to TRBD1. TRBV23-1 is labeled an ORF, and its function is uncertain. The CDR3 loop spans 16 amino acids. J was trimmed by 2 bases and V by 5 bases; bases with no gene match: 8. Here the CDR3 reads CASSLRDRQTYNEQFF. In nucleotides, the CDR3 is TGCGCCAGCAGTTTAAGGGACAGGCAAACCTACAATGAGCAGTTCTTC.

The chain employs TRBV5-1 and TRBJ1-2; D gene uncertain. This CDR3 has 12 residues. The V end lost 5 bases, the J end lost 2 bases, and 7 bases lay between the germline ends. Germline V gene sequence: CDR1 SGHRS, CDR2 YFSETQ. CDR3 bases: TGCGCCAGCAGGTCGGGGAACTATGGCTACACCTTC. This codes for CASRSGNYGYTF. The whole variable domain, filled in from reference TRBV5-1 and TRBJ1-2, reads KAGVTQTPRYLIKTRGQQVTLSCSPISGHRSVSWYQQTPGQGLQFLFEYFSETQRNKGNFPGRFSGRQFSNSRSEMNVSTLELGDSALYLCASRSGNYGYTFGSGTRLTVV.

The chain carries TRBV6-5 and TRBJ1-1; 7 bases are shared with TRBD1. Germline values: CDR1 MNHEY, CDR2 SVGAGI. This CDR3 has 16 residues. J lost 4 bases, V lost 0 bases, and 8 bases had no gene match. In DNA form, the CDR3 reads TGTGCCAGCAGTTACTCTCGGACAGGACAAAGCACTGAAGCTTTCTTT. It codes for CASSYSRTGQSTEAFF.

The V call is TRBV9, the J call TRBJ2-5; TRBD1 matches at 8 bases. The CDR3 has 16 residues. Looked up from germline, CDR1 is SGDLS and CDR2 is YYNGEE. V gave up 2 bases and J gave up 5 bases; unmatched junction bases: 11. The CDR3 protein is CASSVYGQGGMETQYF. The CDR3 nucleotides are TGTGCCAGCAGCGTTTACGGACAGGGAGGAATGGAGACCCAGTACTTC.

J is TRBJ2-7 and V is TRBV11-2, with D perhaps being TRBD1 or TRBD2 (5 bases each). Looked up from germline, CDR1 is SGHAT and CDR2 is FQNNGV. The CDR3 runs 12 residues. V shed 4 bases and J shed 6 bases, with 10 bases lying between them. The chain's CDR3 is CASSSWGSEQYF. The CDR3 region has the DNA TGTGCCAGCAGCTCCTGGGGGTCCGAGCAGTACTTC. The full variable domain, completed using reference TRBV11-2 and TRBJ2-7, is EAGVAQSPRYKIIEKRQSVAFWCNPISGHATLYWYQQILGQGPKLLIQFQNNGVVDDSQLPKDRFSAERLKGVDSTLKIQPAKLEDSAVYLCASSSWGSEQYFGPGTRLTVT.

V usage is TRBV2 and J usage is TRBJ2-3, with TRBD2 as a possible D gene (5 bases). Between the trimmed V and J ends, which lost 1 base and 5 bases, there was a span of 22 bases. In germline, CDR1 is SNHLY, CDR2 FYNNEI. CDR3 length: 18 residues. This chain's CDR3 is CASSEVNWYSPRGDTQYF. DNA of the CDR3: TGTGCCAGCAGTGAAGTTAATTGGTATTCTCCCCGGGGAGATACGCAGTATTTT.

CDR3 in amino acids: CASSAGGSGANVLTF. The CDR3 region has the DNA TGTGCCAGCAGCGCCGGGGGCTCTGGGGCCAACGTCCTGACTTTC. The chain is built from TRBV5-4 and TRBJ2-6; weak D call: TRBD2 (6 bases). The CDR3 is 15 amino acids. CDR1 and CDR2 from the germline V gene are SGHNT and YYREEE (reference sequence). V lost 4 bases, J lost 0 bases, and 8 bases lay in between.